The rows below give T cell receptor beta chains drawn from one sample of a study of blood T cell repertoires in COVID-19. Profiling relied on immunoSEQ multiplex PCR, and the TCRdb table lists in-frame clones only, not all of them. The data show 85,000 to 100,000 clones, 86% seen once. The source material was peripheral blood. The receptors derive from a woman aged 60-70 years in a cohort sampled during active or convalescent COVID-19. Each CDR3 is given with its conserved first and last residue. A D gene is named only where the DNA matches it firmly. Rows give clone size only sometimes, using once, few, many, or a class for an expanded clone.

d_call	clone_size	v_call	j_call	cdr3_nt	cdr3_aa
.	once	TRBV6-5	TRBJ1-1	TGTGCCAGCAGTTACTCGAACCAGGCAGCTGAAGCTTTCTTT	CASSYSNQAAEAFF
.	.	TRBV20-1	TRBJ2-3	TGCAGTGCTCAGAACCCAGATACGCAGTATTTT	CSAQNPDTQYF
TRBD1	.	TRBV28	TRBJ2-7	TGTGCCAGCAGTTTGACCGGGACAGGGGCCTACGAGCAGTACTTC	CASSLTGTGAYEQYF
.	.	TRBV5-4	TRBJ1-6	TGTGCCAGCAGCACCCCGGGGGGTTCACCCCTCCACTTT	CASSTPGGSPLHF
.	.	TRBV28	TRBJ2-7	TGTGCCAGCTCCTGGTCGGGGTCGTGGGAGCAGTACTTC	CASSWSGSWEQYF
.	.	TRBV28	TRBJ2-7	TGTGCCAGCATAGGGGCAGTTTCCTACGAGCAGTACTTC	CASIGAVSYEQYF
.	.	TRBV3-1/TRBV3-2	TRBJ2-6	TGCGCCCCCCGCCGGGGGTCTCCGGCACACGACTCTGGGGCCAACGTCCTGACTTTC	CAPRRGSPAHDSGANVLTF
TRBD2	.	TRBV16	TRBJ2-1	TGTGCCAGCAGCCAAGCTAGACTAGCGGGAAACGAGCAGTTCTTC	CASSQARLAGNEQFF
TRBD2	.	TRBV27	TRBJ2-7	TGTGCCAGCAGTTTATTGGCTAGCGGGAGGCATTCTACCTACGAGCAGTACTTC	CASSLLASGRHSTYEQYF
TRBD2	.	TRBV29-1	TRBJ2-7	TGCAGCGTTCCAGCGGGAAGCCGATACGAGCAGTACTTC	CSVPAGSRYEQYF
TRBD2	few	TRBV5-1	TRBJ2-1	TGCGCCAGCAGCCGGGCGGGAGGATTCGATGAGCAGTTCTTC	CASSRAGGFDEQFF
TRBD1	.	TRBV9	TRBJ2-7	TGTGCCAGCAGCGTAGCTGGACAGGCCTCCTACGAGCAGTACTTC	CASSVAGQASYEQYF
TRBD2	.	TRBV7-2	TRBJ2-3	TGTGCCAGCAGCTTACGGGACTACCGCACAGATACGCAGTATTTT	CASSLRDYRTDTQYF
TRBD1	.	TRBV3-1/TRBV3-2	TRBJ1-4	TGTGCCAGCAGCCAAGTAACATACAGGACAGGGAGGGAAAAACTGTTTTTT	CASSQVTYRTGREKLFF
TRBD1	few	TRBV10-3	TRBJ1-2	TGTGCCACCCTGCGACAGGGTGGGAACTATGGCTACACCTTC	CATLRQGGNYGYTF
.	.	TRBV7-3	TRBJ1-2	TGTGCCAGCACCCTAGGGGCAGGCCTGTCCTATGGCTACACCTTC	CASTLGAGLSYGYTF
.	.	TRBV6-5	TRBJ1-6	TGTGCCAGCAGTCTAACAGGGACGGGTTCACCCCTCCACTTT	CASSLTGTGSPLHF
.	few	TRBV21-1	TRBJ1-5	TGTGCCAGCAGCAAAAGGGAGGGGGATGGCAATCAGCCCCAGCATTTT	CASSKREGDGNQPQHF
.	.	TRBV3-1/TRBV3-2	TRBJ2-5	TGTGCCAGCAGCCAAGCTACGGACTCTCAAGAGACCCAGTACTTC	CASSQATDSQETQYF
TRBD1	.	TRBV19	TRBJ1-2	TGTGCCAGTAGTACCTCCGGGACAGGGATCCTTAACTATGGCTACACCTTC	CASSTSGTGILNYGYTF
TRBD1	.	TRBV10-2	TRBJ2-3	TGCGCCAGCAGAAACAGGGGCCCCACAGATACGCAGTATTTT	CASRNRGPTDTQYF
TRBD1	.	TRBV5-5	TRBJ1-2	TGTGCCAGCAGCACCCGCGGGACAGGGGGAACTCTGGGGAACTATGGCTACACCTTC	CASSTRGTGGTLGNYGYTF
TRBD2	once	TRBV5-1	TRBJ2-3	TGCGCCAGCAGCTTGTACGGACTAGCGCCCGTAGATACGCAGTATTTT	CASSLYGLAPVDTQYF
TRBD1	.	TRBV5-1	TRBJ1-4	TGCGCCAGCAGCTTGAGCCATACAGGGGGCGATGAGAATGAAAAACTGTTTTTT	CASSLSHTGGDENEKLFF
.	.	TRBV27	TRBJ1-1	TGTGCCAGCAGGAAACAGGGCGGGAACACTGAAGCTTTCTTT	CASRKQGGNTEAFF
TRBD2	.	TRBV11-2	TRBJ2-2	TGTGCCAGCAGCAAGACTAGCGGGAGATCCGGGGAGCTGTTTTTT	CASSKTSGRSGELFF
.	.	TRBV5-4	TRBJ2-1	TGTGCCAGCAGCTTGGCCGAAGCTTCGGAGCAGTTCTTC	CASSLAEASEQFF
TRBD1	.	TRBV25-1	TRBJ1-5	TGTGCCAGCAGTGAGAACCTACCGGGACAGGGCTGTCAGCCCCAGCATTTT	CASSENLPGQGCQPQHF
.	.	TRBV3-1/TRBV3-2	TRBJ2-4	TGTGCCAGCAGCCACGGACAGAACAAAAACATTCAGTACTTC	CASSHGQNKNIQYF
TRBD1	once	TRBV4-2	TRBJ1-2	TGTGCCAGCAGCCAAGGGGGACAGGGGAACTATGGCTACACCTTC	CASSQGGQGNYGYTF
.	.	TRBV4-1	TRBJ2-7	TGCGCCAGCAGCCAAGATTTGGGCACCTCCTACGAGCAGTACTTC	CASSQDLGTSYEQYF
.	.	TRBV28	TRBJ2-1	TGTGCCAGCAGCCGGGGGTACAATGAGCAGTTCTTC	CASSRGYNEQFF
TRBD1	.	TRBV5-1	TRBJ2-7	TGCGCCAGCAGCTGGAGACAGGGGGGCGAGCAGTACTTC	CASSWRQGGEQYF
.	.	TRBV20-1	TRBJ1-4	TGCAGTGCTAGTGGGTCGGAGGAAAAACTGTTTTTT	CSASGSEEKLFF
.	.	TRBV6-1	TRBJ1-2	TGTGCCAGCAGTGAAGTCCTTTCGGGGAACTATGGCTACACCTTC	CASSEVLSGNYGYTF
TRBD1	.	TRBV6-6	TRBJ1-1	TGTGCCAGCAGTCCCCAGGGACAGGGGGCAAGGAACACTGAAGCTTTCTTT	CASSPQGQGARNTEAFF
.	.	TRBV29-1	TRBJ2-5	TGCAGCGCAATCGTTCTCACGCGGGATAGGTGGATGGAGACCCAGTACTTC	CSAIVLTRDRWMETQYF
TRBD2	.	TRBV7-3	TRBJ2-5	TGTGCCAGCAGTCGGGGGGGTCAGGAGACCCAGTACTTC	CASSRGGQETQYF
TRBD2	.	TRBV19	TRBJ2-7	TGTGCCAGCCGGACTAGCGGTCTTCTTAATAGCTCCTACGAGCAGTACTTC	CASRTSGLLNSSYEQYF
TRBD2	.	TRBV15	TRBJ2-1	TGTGCCACCAGTAGCGGGAGGGCCGGTGGAGGTTGGGGGTTCTTC	CATSSGRAGGGWGFF
TRBD1	.	TRBV5-6	TRBJ2-2	TGTGCCAGCAGCCGGGACAGGTACGGGGAGCTGTTTTTT	CASSRDRYGELFF
TRBD1	.	TRBV19	TRBJ2-3	TGTGCCACCTCGGGACAGGGCACGGGGGATACGCAGTATTTT	CATSGQGTGDTQYF
TRBD2	few	TRBV4-1	TRBJ2-1	TGCGCCAGCAGCCCCATCGGGGGGACCCCCCTCAATGAGCAGTTCTTC	CASSPIGGTPLNEQFF
.	.	TRBV6-5	TRBJ1-4	TGTGCCAGCAGTTACTCCGGGGAGCGAAAACTGTTTTTT	CASSYSGERKLFF
TRBD1	.	TRBV5-1	TRBJ1-6	TGCGCCAGCAGCAGGGCCGGGACAGAAAATTTATCACCCCTCCACTTT	CASSRAGTENLSPLHF
.	.	TRBV7-2	TRBJ1-1	TGTGCCAGCAGCTTAGTCGGAGGGGTGAACACTGAAGCTTTCTTT	CASSLVGGVNTEAFF
.	once	TRBV7-3	TRBJ1-6	TGTGCCAGCAGCTTAACGGCAGGGGCAAATTCACCCCTCCACTTT	CASSLTAGANSPLHF
.	.	TRBV11-2	TRBJ1-5	TGTGCCAGCAGCTTGGGACAAACCCACCTCAATCAGCCCCAGCATTTT	CASSLGQTHLNQPQHF
TRBD2	once	TRBV24-1	TRBJ2-1	TGTGCCACCCCCCGGACTAGCGGGAGATTCTCCTACAATGAGCAGTTCTTC	CATPRTSGRFSYNEQFF
.	.	TRBV6-1	TRBJ2-7	TGTGCCAGCAGTGAACGGGGTTACGAGCAGTACTTC	CASSERGYEQYF
.	.	TRBV27	TRBJ2-7	TGTGCCAGCAGTTTCCGGGGTGGTGGGACCTACGAGCAGTACTTC	CASSFRGGGTYEQYF
.	.	TRBV19	TRBJ2-1	TGTGCCAGTAGTTACACGACACACTCCTACAATGAGCAGTTCTTC	CASSYTTHSYNEQFF
.	.	TRBV20-1	TRBJ2-7	TGCAGTGCTAGTGGGGGCACGGCGGAGACCCCCCACGAGCAGTACTTC	CSASGGTAETPHEQYF